Detailed here is one TCR beta chain. Its antigen is as yet unknown. The entry originates in a study of T cells after yellow fever vaccination. Whole-study findings and limits: Booster samples showed a return of most primary-vaccination clones (about 96% CD4, 88% CD8).

A 5'RACE template-switching step, the method used to make TCR cDNA, added a universal primer site and UMIs. TCRdb independently ran MiXCR on the 5' RACE reads; one entry per CDR3 protein. Here the sample spans 250,000 to 300,000 distinct CDR3 sequences, about 5.2% being singletons. V lost 2 bases, J lost 9 bases, and 7 bases stayed unmatched. Germline CDR1 SGHTA, CDR2 FQGNSA. CDR3 length: 15 amino acids. The sequences come from CD4+ T cells sorted from PBMCs, collected on the day of the yellow fever booster vaccination. This chain links TRBV7-2 with TRBJ1-6; 7 bases fit TRBD1. This receptor was taken from a man aged 18 to 29 who received the YFV17D yellow fever vaccine. The CDR3 spells CASSLRQGVTSPLHF. CDR3 in DNA: TGTGCCAGCAGCTTAAGGCAGGGGGTGACTTCACCCCTCCACTTT.